The sequence of this TCR beta chain was determined in a study of sequential checkpoint blockade in melanoma. About the research overall: Patients were randomized 1:1 to nivolumab-then-ipilimumab or ipilimumab-then-nivolumab first-line. Maintenance nivolumab came after either treatment sequence.

Assay used: immunoSEQ multiplex PCR; TCRdb lists only in-frame clones, some missing. The sample consists of around 7,500 clones, 50% to 75% of them appearing once. The sample's treatment: randomized to nivolumab then ipilimumab (arm A) or the reverse (arm B). No patient had prior DNA-damaging chemotherapy. From thawed PBMCs, live CD3+CD8+ cells negative for CD19 and CD56 were sorted. CDR1 and CDR2 from the germline V gene are LNHDA and SQIVND (reference sequence). The V end lost 6 bases, the J end lost 4 bases, and 13 bases lay between the germline ends. This CDR3 is 13 amino acids long. This receptor was taken from a human donor with melanoma. V usage is TRBV19 and J usage is TRBJ2-7; a possible D gene is TRBD2 (5 bases). The sequences come from CD8+ T cells sorted from blood (inferred from file names), collected from a patient given nivolumab and ipilimumab in sequence. CDR3 nucleotide sequence: TGTGCCAGTAGCCTGGGGAGCATATACGAGCAGTACTTC. As protein: CASSLGSIYEQYF.